Listed here is a single T cell receptor (beta chain). V lost 0 bases, J lost 4 bases, and 12 bases lay in between. CDR1 SGHNT and CDR2 YENEEA come from the germline V gene. The CDR3 runs to 16 residues. The sample is drawn from a study of T-cell reconstitution after alpha-beta-depleted transplantation in children. The library targeted TCRbeta and was prepared with unique molecular identifiers. TCRdb processed the PCR reads anew with MiXCR; each CDR3 protein has one entry. Among about 610,000 distinct CDR3 sequences listed, roughly a tenth were seen once. The source material was PBMCs from the stem cell graft donor, sampled from the stem cell graft. The TCR comes from a human donor who donated a stem cell graft to a child with acute myeloid leukemia. V is TRBV11-3 and J is TRBJ2-2; tentatively, D is TRBD1 (6 bases). For the CDR3, the DNA is TGTGCCAGCAGCTTAGATGGGGGCATCTTCACCGGGGAGCTGTTTTTT. Translation gives CASSLDGGIFTGELFF.